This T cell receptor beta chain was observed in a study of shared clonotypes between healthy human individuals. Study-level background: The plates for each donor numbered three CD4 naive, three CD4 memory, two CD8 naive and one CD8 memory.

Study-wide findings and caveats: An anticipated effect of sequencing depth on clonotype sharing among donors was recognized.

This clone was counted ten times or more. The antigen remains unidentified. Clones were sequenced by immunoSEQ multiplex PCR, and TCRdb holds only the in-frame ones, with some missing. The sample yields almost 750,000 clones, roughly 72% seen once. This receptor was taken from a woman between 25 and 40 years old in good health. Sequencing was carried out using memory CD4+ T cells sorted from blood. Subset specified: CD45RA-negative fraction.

CDR3 bases: TGTGCCAGCAGTGAAGCGGGGGGACAGCATACCTACGAGCAGTACTTC. It yields the protein CASSEAGGQHTYEQYF. The chain couples TRBV6-1 to TRBJ2-7; TRBD1 might be the D (7 bases). This CDR3 has 16 residues. Germline assignment: CDR1 MNHNS and CDR2 SASEGT. V was clipped by 0 bases and J by 2 bases, with 14 bases between them.